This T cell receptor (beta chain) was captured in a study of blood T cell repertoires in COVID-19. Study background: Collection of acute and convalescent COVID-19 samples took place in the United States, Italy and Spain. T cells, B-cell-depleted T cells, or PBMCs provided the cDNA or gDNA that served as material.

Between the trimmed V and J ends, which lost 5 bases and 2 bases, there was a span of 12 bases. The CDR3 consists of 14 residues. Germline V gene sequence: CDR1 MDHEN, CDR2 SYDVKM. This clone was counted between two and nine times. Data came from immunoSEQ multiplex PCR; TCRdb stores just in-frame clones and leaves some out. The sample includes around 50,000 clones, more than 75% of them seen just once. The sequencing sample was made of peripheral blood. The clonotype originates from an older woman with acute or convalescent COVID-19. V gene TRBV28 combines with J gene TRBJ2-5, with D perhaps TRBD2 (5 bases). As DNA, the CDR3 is TGTGCCAGCAGTCCCTCGGGAACACAAGAGACCCAGTACTTC. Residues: CASSPSGTQETQYF.